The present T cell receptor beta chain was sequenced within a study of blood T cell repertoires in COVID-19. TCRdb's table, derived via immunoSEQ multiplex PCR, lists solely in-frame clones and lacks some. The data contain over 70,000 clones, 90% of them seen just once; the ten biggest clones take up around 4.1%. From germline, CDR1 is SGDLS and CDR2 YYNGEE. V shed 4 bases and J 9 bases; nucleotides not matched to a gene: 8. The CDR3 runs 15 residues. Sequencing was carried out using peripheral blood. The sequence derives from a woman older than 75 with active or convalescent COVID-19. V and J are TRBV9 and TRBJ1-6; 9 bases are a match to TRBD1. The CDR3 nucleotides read TGTGCCAGCAGCCCGGGGGACAGGGCGGGTTCACCCCTCCACTTT. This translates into CASSPGDRAGSPLHF. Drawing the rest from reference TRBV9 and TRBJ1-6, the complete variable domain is DSGVTQTPKHLITATGQRVTLRCSPRSGDLSVYWYQQSLDQGLQFLIQYYNGEERAKGNILERFSAQQFPDLHSELNLSSLELGDSALYFCASSPGDRAGSPLHFGNGTRLTVT.